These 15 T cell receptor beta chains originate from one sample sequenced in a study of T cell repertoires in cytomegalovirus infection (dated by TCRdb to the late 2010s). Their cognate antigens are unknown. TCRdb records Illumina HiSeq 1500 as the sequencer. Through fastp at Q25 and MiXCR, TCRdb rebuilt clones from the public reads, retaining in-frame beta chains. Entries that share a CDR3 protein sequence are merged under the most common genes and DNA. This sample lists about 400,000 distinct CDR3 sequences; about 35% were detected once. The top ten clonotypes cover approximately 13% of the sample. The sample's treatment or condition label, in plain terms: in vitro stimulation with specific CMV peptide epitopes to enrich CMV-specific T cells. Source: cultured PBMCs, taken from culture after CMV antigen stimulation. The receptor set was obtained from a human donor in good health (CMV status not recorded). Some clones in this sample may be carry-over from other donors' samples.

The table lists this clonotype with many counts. Written as DNA, the CDR3 is TGTGCCAGTAGGCAGACAGAGGCTCGAAGTCAATATGGCTACACCTTC. Its translation is CASRQTEARSQYGYTF. The rearrangement uses TRBV19 and TRBJ1-2, with D possibly TRBD1 on 5 matching bases. The CDR3 loop spans 16 amino acids. V lost 6 bases to trimming and J lost 5 bases, with 22 bases between them. Per germline, CDR1 LNHDA and CDR2 SQIVND (reference sequence).

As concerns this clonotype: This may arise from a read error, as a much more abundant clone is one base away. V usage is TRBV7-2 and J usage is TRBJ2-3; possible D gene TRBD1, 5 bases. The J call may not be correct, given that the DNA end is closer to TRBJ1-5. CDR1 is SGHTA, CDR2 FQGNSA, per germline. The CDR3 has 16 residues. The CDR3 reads CASSLVRLADTDTQHF. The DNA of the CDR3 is TGTGCCAGCAGCTTAGTACGACTAGCGGACACAGATACGCAGCATTTT.

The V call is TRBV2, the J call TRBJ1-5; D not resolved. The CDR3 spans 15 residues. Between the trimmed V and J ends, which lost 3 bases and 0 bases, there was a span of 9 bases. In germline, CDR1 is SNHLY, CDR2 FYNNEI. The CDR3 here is CASSDRNYSNQPQHF. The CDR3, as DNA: TGTGCCAGCAGTGACAGGAACTATAGCAATCAGCCCCAGCATTTT.

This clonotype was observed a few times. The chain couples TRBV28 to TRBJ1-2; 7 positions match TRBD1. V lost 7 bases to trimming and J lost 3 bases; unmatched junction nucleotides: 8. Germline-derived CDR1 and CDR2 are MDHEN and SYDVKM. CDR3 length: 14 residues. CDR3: CASIPAGTDYGYTF. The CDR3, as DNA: TGTGCCAGCATTCCAGCCGGGACAGACTATGGCTACACCTTC.

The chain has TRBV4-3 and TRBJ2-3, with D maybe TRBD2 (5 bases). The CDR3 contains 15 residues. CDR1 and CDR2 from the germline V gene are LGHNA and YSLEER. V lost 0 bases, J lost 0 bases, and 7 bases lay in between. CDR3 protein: CASSQDGLSTDTQYF. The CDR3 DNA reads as TGCGCCAGCAGCCAAGACGGACTCAGCACAGATACGCAGTATTTT.

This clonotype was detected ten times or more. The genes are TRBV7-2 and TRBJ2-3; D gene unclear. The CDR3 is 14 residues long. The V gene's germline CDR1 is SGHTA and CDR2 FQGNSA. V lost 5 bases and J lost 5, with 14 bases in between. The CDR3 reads CASSPSGRQDTQYF. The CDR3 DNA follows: TGTGCCAGCAGCCCCTCGGGTCGACAAGATACGCAGTATTTT.

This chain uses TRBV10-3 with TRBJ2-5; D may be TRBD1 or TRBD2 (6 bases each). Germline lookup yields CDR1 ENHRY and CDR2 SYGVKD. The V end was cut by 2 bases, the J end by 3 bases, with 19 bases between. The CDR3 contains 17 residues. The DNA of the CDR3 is TGTGCCATCAGTGAGAGGTCGGGGTCAAGGGGGGAAGAGACCCAGTACTTC. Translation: CAISERSGSRGEETQYF.

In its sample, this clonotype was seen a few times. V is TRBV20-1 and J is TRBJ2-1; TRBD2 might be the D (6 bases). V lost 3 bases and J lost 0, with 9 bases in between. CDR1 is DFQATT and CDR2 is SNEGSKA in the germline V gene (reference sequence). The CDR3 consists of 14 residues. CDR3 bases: TGCAGTGCTAGGACGGGGGTCTCCTACAATGAGCAGTTCTTC. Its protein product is CSARTGVSYNEQFF.

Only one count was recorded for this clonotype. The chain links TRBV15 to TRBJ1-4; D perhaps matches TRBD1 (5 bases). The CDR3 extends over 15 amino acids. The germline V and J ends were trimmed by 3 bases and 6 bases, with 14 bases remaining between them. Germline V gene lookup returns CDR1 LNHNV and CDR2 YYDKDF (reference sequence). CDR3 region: CATSRLPGLYEKLFF. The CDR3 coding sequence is TGTGCCACCAGCAGGTTACCGGGACTCTATGAAAAACTGTTTTTT. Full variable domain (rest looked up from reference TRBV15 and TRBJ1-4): DAMVIQNPRYQVTQFGKPVTLSCSQTLNHNVMYWYQQKSSQAPKLLFHYYDKDFNNEADTPDNFQSRRPNTSFCFLDIRSPGLGDTAMYLCATSRLPGLYEKLFFGSGTQLSVL.

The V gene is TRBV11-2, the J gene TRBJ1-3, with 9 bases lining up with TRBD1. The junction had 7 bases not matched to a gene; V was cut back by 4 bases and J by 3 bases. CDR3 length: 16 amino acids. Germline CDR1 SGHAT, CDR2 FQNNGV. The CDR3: CASSSRDRVVGNTIYF. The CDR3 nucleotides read TGTGCCAGCAGCTCCCGGGACAGGGTAGTTGGAAACACCATATATTTT.

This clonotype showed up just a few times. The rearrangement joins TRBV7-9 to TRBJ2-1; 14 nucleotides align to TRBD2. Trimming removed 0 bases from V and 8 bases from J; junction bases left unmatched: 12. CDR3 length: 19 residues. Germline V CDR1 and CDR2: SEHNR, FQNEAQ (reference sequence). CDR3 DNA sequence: TGTGCCAGCAGCTTAGCTTCCTGGACTAGCGGGAGGTTGCGGGATGAGCAGTTCTTC. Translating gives CASSLASWTSGRLRDEQFF.

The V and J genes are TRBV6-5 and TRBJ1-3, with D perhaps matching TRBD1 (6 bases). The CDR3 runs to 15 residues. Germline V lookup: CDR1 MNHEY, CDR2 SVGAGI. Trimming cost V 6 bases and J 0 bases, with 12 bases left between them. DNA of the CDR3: TGTGCCAGCAGCCGAGGACAGTACTCTGGAAACACCATATATTTT. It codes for CASSRGQYSGNTIYF.

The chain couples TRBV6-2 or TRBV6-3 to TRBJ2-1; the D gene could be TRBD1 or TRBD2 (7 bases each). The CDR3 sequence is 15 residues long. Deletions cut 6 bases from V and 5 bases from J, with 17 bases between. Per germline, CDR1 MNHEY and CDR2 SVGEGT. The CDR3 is CASRPGGAGDNEQFF. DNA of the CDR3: TGTGCCAGCAGACCAGGGGGGGCGGGGGACAATGAGCAGTTCTTC.

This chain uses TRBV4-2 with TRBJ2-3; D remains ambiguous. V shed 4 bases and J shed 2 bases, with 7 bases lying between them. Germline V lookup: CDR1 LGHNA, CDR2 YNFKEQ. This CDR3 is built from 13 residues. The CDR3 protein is CASSPPLTDTQYF. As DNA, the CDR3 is TGTGCCAGCAGCCCGCCCCTCACAGATACGCAGTATTTT.

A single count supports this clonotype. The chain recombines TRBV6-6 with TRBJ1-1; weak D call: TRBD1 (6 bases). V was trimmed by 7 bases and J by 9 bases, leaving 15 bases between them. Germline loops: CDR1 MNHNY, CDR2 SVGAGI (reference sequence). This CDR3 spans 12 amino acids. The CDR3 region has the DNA TGTGCCAGCACTGCCCGGGGGGCCCAAGCTTTCTTT. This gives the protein CASTARGAQAFF.